These T cell receptor beta chains were read from a single sample in a study of T cell responses to AZD1222 COVID-19 vaccine. Clones were read by immunoSEQ multiplex PCR, and TCRdb kept only the in-frame ones, dropping some. Of about 74,000 clones listed, 86% are singletons. The sample consisted of peripheral blood, taken on day 0 of AZD1222 vaccination. These receptors came from an adult in good health. Both conserved end residues are part of each CDR3. D genes are given only for firm matches. Size is stated for part of the rows, as once, few or many counts, or as a class when the clone is expanded.

d_call: -
v_call: TRBV11-3
clone_size: -
j_call: TRBJ2-1
cdr3_aa: CASSASPSSYNEQFF
cdr3_nt: TGTGCCAGCAGCGCCTCACCTAGCTCCTACAATGAGCAGTTCTTC

d_call: -
v_call: TRBV27
clone_size: once
j_call: TRBJ1-1
cdr3_aa: CASSSRAMNTEAFF
cdr3_nt: TGTGCCAGCAGTTCGAGGGCGATGAACACTGAAGCTTTCTTT

d_call: -
v_call: TRBV11-3
clone_size: -
j_call: TRBJ2-3
cdr3_aa: CASSLVASTDTQYF
cdr3_nt: TGTGCCAGCAGCTTAGTGGCAAGCACAGATACGCAGTATTTT

d_call: TRBD1
v_call: TRBV27
clone_size: -
j_call: TRBJ2-7
cdr3_aa: CASSLYRGDYEQYF
cdr3_nt: TGTGCCAGCAGTTTATACAGGGGGGATTACGAGCAGTACTTC

d_call: -
v_call: TRBV12-3/TRBV12-4
clone_size: -
j_call: TRBJ1-2
cdr3_aa: CASSLGLYGYTF
cdr3_nt: TGTGCCAGCAGTTTAGGCCTCTATGGCTACACCTTC

d_call: TRBD2
v_call: TRBV7-9
clone_size: -
j_call: TRBJ2-7
cdr3_aa: CASSLAASGVAYEQYF
cdr3_nt: TGTGCCAGCAGCTTAGCGGCTAGCGGGGTGGCCTACGAGCAGTACTTC

d_call: TRBD1
v_call: TRBV28
clone_size: -
j_call: TRBJ2-5
cdr3_aa: CASSPRKDREAETQYF
cdr3_nt: TGTGCCAGCAGTCCCCGAAAGGACAGGGAGGCAGAGACCCAGTACTTC

d_call: -
v_call: TRBV6-5
clone_size: -
j_call: TRBJ1-5
cdr3_aa: CASSAGASQPQHF
cdr3_nt: TGTGCCAGCAGCGCAGGCGCCTCTCAGCCCCAGCATTTT

d_call: TRBD1
v_call: TRBV7-8
clone_size: -
j_call: TRBJ1-5
cdr3_aa: CASSFAGTGNQPQHF
cdr3_nt: TGTGCCAGCAGCTTCGCCGGGACAGGGAATCAACCCCAGCATTTT

d_call: TRBD1
v_call: TRBV28
clone_size: few
j_call: TRBJ1-2
cdr3_aa: CASSLIQGTGIFDYGYTF
cdr3_nt: TGTGCCAGCAGTTTAATACAAGGGACAGGGATTTTTGACTATGGCTACACCTTC

d_call: -
v_call: TRBV9
clone_size: few
j_call: TRBJ1-4
cdr3_aa: CASSVDGSLNEKLFF
cdr3_nt: TGTGCCAGCAGCGTAGACGGCAGTCTTAATGAAAAACTGTTTTTT

d_call: -
v_call: TRBV11-2
clone_size: -
j_call: TRBJ2-2
cdr3_aa: CASSLKRTGELFF
cdr3_nt: TGTGCCAGCAGCTTAAAAAGAACCGGGGAGCTGTTTTTT

d_call: -
v_call: TRBV28
clone_size: -
j_call: TRBJ1-2
cdr3_aa: CASSLGGGVYGYTF
cdr3_nt: TGTGCCAGCAGTTTGGGAGGGGGGGTTTATGGCTACACCTTC

d_call: -
v_call: TRBV6-5
clone_size: -
j_call: TRBJ2-7
cdr3_aa: CASSEDSSLLGEQYF
cdr3_nt: TGTGCCAGCTCCGAGGACTCGAGCCTCCTAGGCGAGCAGTACTTC

d_call: -
v_call: TRBV20-1
clone_size: -
j_call: TRBJ2-7
cdr3_aa: CSASHPGPDEQYF
cdr3_nt: TGCAGTGCTAGTCACCCGGGGCCGGACGAGCAGTACTTC

d_call: -
v_call: TRBV7-2
clone_size: -
j_call: TRBJ1-4
cdr3_aa: CASAVSGAGEKLFF
cdr3_nt: TGTGCCAGCGCCGTATCGGGGGCGGGAGAAAAACTGTTTTTT

d_call: -
v_call: TRBV29-1
clone_size: -
j_call: TRBJ1-1
cdr3_aa: CSHDKGGKAFF
cdr3_nt: TGCAGCCACGACAAAGGCGGGAAAGCTTTCTTT

d_call: -
v_call: TRBV2
clone_size: -
j_call: TRBJ1-2
cdr3_aa: CASSVGRLGYGYTF
cdr3_nt: TGTGCCAGCAGTGTGGGGAGGTTAGGGTATGGCTACACCTTC

d_call: -
v_call: TRBV9
clone_size: -
j_call: TRBJ1-1
cdr3_aa: CASSVVGVNTEAFF
cdr3_nt: TGTGCCAGCAGCGTAGTAGGTGTGAACACTGAAGCTTTCTTT

d_call: TRBD2
v_call: TRBV5-6
clone_size: -
j_call: TRBJ2-7
cdr3_aa: CASSPGTSGSAHEQYF
cdr3_nt: TGTGCCAGCAGCCCTGGGACTAGCGGGAGTGCGCACGAGCAGTACTTC

d_call: -
v_call: TRBV12-3/TRBV12-4
clone_size: -
j_call: TRBJ1-2
cdr3_aa: CASSLRTGGTF
cdr3_nt: TGTGCCAGCAGTTTACGGACCGGAGGCACCTTC

d_call: TRBD2
v_call: TRBV3-1/TRBV3-2
clone_size: -
j_call: TRBJ2-1
cdr3_aa: CASSQLAGGLGEQFF
cdr3_nt: TGTGCCAGCAGCCAACTAGCGGGGGGGCTTGGGGAGCAGTTCTTC

d_call: -
v_call: TRBV24-1
clone_size: once
j_call: TRBJ2-7
cdr3_aa: CATSDRTGSSYEQYF
cdr3_nt: TGTGCCACCAGTGATCGTACAGGGTCATCCTACGAGCAGTACTTC

d_call: -
v_call: TRBV4-3
clone_size: -
j_call: TRBJ1-4
cdr3_aa: CASSQGFQDSAKLFF
cdr3_nt: TGCGCCAGCAGCCAAGGGTTCCAGGACAGTGCAAAACTGTTTTTT

d_call: TRBD1
v_call: TRBV7-9
clone_size: -
j_call: TRBJ2-7
cdr3_aa: CASSLGTGSSYEQYF
cdr3_nt: TGTGCCAGCAGCTTAGGGACAGGGAGCTCCTACGAGCAGTACTTC

d_call: -
v_call: TRBV7-9
clone_size: -
j_call: TRBJ2-5
cdr3_aa: CASSLVEGWGQETQYF
cdr3_nt: TGTGCCAGCAGCTTAGTGGAGGGTTGGGGGCAAGAGACCCAGTACTTC

d_call: -
v_call: TRBV12-3/TRBV12-4
clone_size: once
j_call: TRBJ1-5
cdr3_aa: CASKLRNQPQHF
cdr3_nt: TGTGCCAGCAAGCTGCGCAATCAGCCCCAGCATTTT

d_call: TRBD1
v_call: TRBV28
clone_size: -
j_call: TRBJ1-1
cdr3_aa: CASRGIFGQGLMNTEAFF
cdr3_nt: TGTGCCAGCAGGGGGATTTTCGGACAGGGTCTTATGAACACTGAAGCTTTCTTT

d_call: -
v_call: TRBV28
clone_size: -
j_call: TRBJ1-6
cdr3_aa: CASSLLTPWDSPLHF
cdr3_nt: TGTGCCAGCAGTCTTCTTACCCCCTGGGATTCACCCCTCCACTTT

d_call: -
v_call: TRBV28
clone_size: -
j_call: TRBJ2-5
cdr3_aa: CASSLSQELNQYF
cdr3_nt: TGTGCCAGCAGTTTAAGTCAGGAACTTAACCAGTACTTC

d_call: -
v_call: TRBV7-9
clone_size: -
j_call: TRBJ1-1
cdr3_aa: CASSLKGDTEAFF
cdr3_nt: TGTGCCAGCAGCTTAAAAGGGGACACTGAAGCTTTCTTT

d_call: -
v_call: TRBV29-1
clone_size: -
j_call: TRBJ1-3
cdr3_aa: CSVEGGGLGNTIYF
cdr3_nt: TGCAGCGTTGAGGGCGGGGGGCTTGGAAACACCATATATTTT

d_call: TRBD2
v_call: TRBV29-1
clone_size: -
j_call: TRBJ2-3
cdr3_aa: CSVEVTGLAQDTQYF
cdr3_nt: TGCAGCGTTGAAGTGACGGGACTAGCCCAAGATACGCAGTATTTT